Presented here are 12 T cell receptor beta chains from one specimen sequenced in a study of T cell responses to AZD1222 COVID-19 vaccine. The repertoire was sequenced with immunoSEQ multiplex PCR; TCRdb's copy has only in-frame clones and lacks some. There are 250,000 to 300,000 clones in the sample; about 94% occur only once, and roughly 0.6% lies in the top ten. Here the sequenced sample was peripheral blood, taken 28 days after the second AZD1222 dose. These receptors all come from an adult who received the AZD1222 COVID-19 vaccine.

The chain recombines TRBV27 with TRBJ1-1, with D unresolved. Trimming took off 2 bases at V and 0 bases at J, with 7 bases between the two ends. The germline CDR1 and CDR2 sequences are MNHEY and SMNVEV (reference sequence). The CDR3 spans 14 residues. In DNA, the CDR3 is TGTGCCAGCAGTTTAGCAGACATGAACACTGAAGCTTTCTTT. It is translated as CASSLADMNTEAFF.

V usage is TRBV3-1 (or the pseudogene TRBV3-2) and J usage is TRBJ2-6; no clear D. There are 16 residues in the CDR3. V lost 2 bases to trimming and J lost 0 bases, with 8 bases between them. Germline V gene lookup returns CDR1 LGHDT and CDR2 YNNKEL (reference sequence). The CDR3 DNA sequence: TGTGCCAGCAGCCAACTGCGGCCCTCTGGGGCCAACGTCCTGACTTTC. Its translation: CASSQLRPSGANVLTF.

V usage is TRBV28 and J usage is TRBJ1-5, with TRBD1 identical over 8 bases. The trim removed 7 bases at V and 6 bases at J, leaving 5 bases unmatched. The CDR3 is made up of 13 amino acids. Germline loops: CDR1 MDHEN, CDR2 SYDVKM. In DNA, the CDR3 is TGTGCCAGCATAGCGCAGGGGGCTCAGCCCCAGCATTTT. It yields the protein CASIAQGAQPQHF.

The count of this clone is one. V usage is TRBV29-1 and J usage is TRBJ1-1; weak D call: TRBD1 (6 bases). The CDR3 sequence is 14 residues long. The V end was cut by 5 bases, the J end by 4 bases, with 17 bases between. Per the germline V gene, CDR1 is SQVTM and CDR2 is ANQGSEA. The CDR3 nucleotides are TGCAGCGTTACATCCGGGACATGGGGCACTGAAGCTTTCTTT. Protein: CSVTSGTWGTEAFF.

Turning to this clone: Compared with germline, one end of the junction differs, possibly owing to a read error. The chain has TRBV6-2 or TRBV6-3 and TRBJ1-1; no clear D gene. Germline values: CDR1 MNHEY, CDR2 SVGEGT. This CDR3 has 15 amino acids. CDR3 sequence (DNA): TGTGCCAGCAGTTACTCAACCTTCATGAAAACTGAAGCTTTCTTT. This translates into CASSYSTFMKTEAFF.

The J gene is TRBJ2-1, the V gene TRBV15; the match to TRBD1 covers 8 bases. Germline CDR1 and CDR2: LNHNV and YYDKDF (reference sequence). The CDR3 covers 16 residues. Unmatched junction bases numbered 4, after V lost 3 bases and J lost 0 bases. In nucleotides, the CDR3 is TGTGCCACCAGCAGGAACAGGGGGAGCTCCTACAATGAGCAGTTCTTC. Translated: CATSRNRGSSYNEQFF.

The rearrangement uses TRBV5-1 and TRBJ2-7, with D possibly being TRBD2 (6 bases). Deletions cut 3 bases from V and 1 base from J, with 17 bases between. Germline CDR1 is SGHRS and CDR2 is YFSETQ. CDR3 length: 16 amino acids. The DNA of the CDR3 is TGCGCCAGCAGCTCCGGGACTGGGTCCGCTTCCTACGAGCAGTACTTC. It translates to CASSSGTGSASYEQYF.

J is TRBJ1-6 and V is TRBV4-1; D uncertain. CDR3 length equals 15 residues. Between the trimmed V and J ends, which lost 1 base and 2 bases, there was a span of 6 bases. The germline gives CDR1 MGHRA, CDR2 YSYEKL. CDR3 sequence: CASSQGGTYNSPLHF. CDR3 coding DNA: TGCGCCAGCAGCCAAGGGGGTACCTATAATTCACCCCTCCACTTT.

The chain recombines TRBV27 with TRBJ1-5; 8 nucleotides agree with TRBD1. The CDR3 runs 16 residues. V was clipped by 5 bases and J by 1 base; unmatched bases: 7. CDR1 MNHEY and CDR2 SMNVEV come from the germline V gene (reference sequence). The CDR3 DNA reads TGTGCCAGCAGTCCCTTAGACAGGGGAAGCAATCAGCCCCAGCATTTT. It is translated as CASSPLDRGSNQPQHF.

The chain joins TRBV4-1 to TRBJ1-2; D possibly corresponds to TRBD1 (5 bases). The CDR3 extends over 15 amino acids. The germline V gene has CDR1 MGHRA and CDR2 YSYEKL. The V end lost 0 bases, the J end lost 8 bases, and 16 bases lay between the germline ends. CDR3 protein: CASSQEMSGHRGYTF. Written as DNA, the CDR3 is TGCGCCAGCAGCCAAGAAATGTCAGGGCACAGGGGCTACACCTTC.

This chain connects TRBV2 to TRBJ2-7; possibly TRBD2 for D (6 bases). The length of the CDR3 is 14 residues. CDR1 and CDR2 (germline): SNHLY, FYNNEI. V was cut by 2 bases and J by 4 bases, with 12 bases left in between. The CDR3 loop is CASSESRGRYEQYF. As DNA, the CDR3 is TGTGCCAGCAGTGAAAGTCGGGGGAGGTACGAGCAGTACTTC.

This chain connects TRBV6-2 or TRBV6-3 to TRBJ2-3; D not certain. V lost 6 bases and J 1 base, leaving 17 bases between the germline ends. Germline lookup yields CDR1 MNHEY and CDR2 SVGEGT. The CDR3 is 16 residues long. DNA of the CDR3: TGTGCCAGCAGACCTACACTACCCTCCCGCACAGATACGCAGTATTTT. This sequence encodes CASRPTLPSRTDTQYF.